Presented here are 27 T cell receptor beta chains from one specimen sequenced in a study of blood T cells in healthy people across ages. Using a J-beta primer mix together with a sample-barcoded 5' primer, a second PCR was run for about 7 to 12 cycles. A single record per CDR3 protein comes from TCRdb applying MiXCR to the 5' RACE reads. The sample records over a million distinct CDR3 sequences, 25% being singletons. A further study also used this sample, focusing on T cells of mothers and their children.

The sequenced material came from blood. The receptors here all came from a girl between 2 and 10 years old in good health.

This clonotype showed up just a few times. The chain joins TRBV7-9 to TRBJ2-7, with 9 bases identical to TRBD2. The CDR3 is 15 residues long. Germline CDR1 SEHNR, CDR2 FQNEAQ (reference sequence). Unmatched junction bases numbered 3, after V lost 0 bases and J lost 3 bases. CDR3 sequence reads: CASSLALAGYYEQYF. As DNA, the CDR3 is TGTGCCAGCAGCTTAGCCCTAGCGGGGTACTACGAGCAGTACTTC.

This chain connects TRBV28 to TRBJ1-5; D may be TRBD1 (6 bases). V gave up 5 bases and J gave up 4 bases, with 15 bases separating them. Germline loops: CDR1 MDHEN, CDR2 SYDVKM. This CDR3 spans 15 amino acids. In DNA form, the CDR3 reads TGTGCCAGCAGTCCCGTCTCGACAGGAAATCAGCCCCAGCATTTT. Translated: CASSPVSTGNQPQHF.

CDR3 protein: CASSPEQGAGNTIYF. CDR3 nucleotides: TGTGCCAGCAGTCCCGAGCAGGGAGCAGGAAACACCATATATTTT. The chain recombines TRBV7-2 with TRBJ1-3, with D possibly being TRBD1 (5 bases). Germline values: CDR1 SGHTA, CDR2 FQGNSA. The V end lost 6 bases, the J end lost 4 bases, and 16 bases lay between the germline ends. This CDR3 comprises 15 residues.

This clonotype was detected only a few times. V usage is TRBV7-2 and J usage is TRBJ2-3; 14 nucleotides agree with TRBD2. CDR1 is SGHTA and CDR2 is FQGNSA in the germline V gene. This CDR3 is 17 amino acids long. J lost 4 bases, V lost 1 base, and 4 bases had no gene match. The CDR3 DNA sequence: TGTGCCAGCAGCTTAGTGGGACTAGCGGGAGTCGCAGATACGCAGTATTTT. This sequence encodes CASSLVGLAGVADTQYF.

There are a few counts of this clonotype. The V gene is TRBV4-1, the J gene TRBJ1-2; TRBD1 matches at 9 bases. With 0 bases clipped from V and 4 bases from J, the junction kept 6 bases outside the gene matches. The CDR3 is made up of 16 amino acids. Per germline, CDR1 MGHRA and CDR2 YSYEKL. CDR3 nucleotides: TGCGCCAGCAGCCAAGATAAAGGGACAGGGAGCTATGGCTACACCTTC. Translation: CASSQDKGTGSYGYTF.

This clonotype showed up just a few times. The J gene is TRBJ2-1, the V gene TRBV5-1; D possibly corresponds to TRBD1 (5 bases). The germline V gene has CDR1 SGHRS and CDR2 YFSETQ. The V end was cut by 4 bases, the J end by 12 bases, with 14 bases between. The CDR3 is 12 amino acids. Here the CDR3 DNA reads TGCGCCAGCAGCCTGCAGGGCGTGGGGCAGTTCTTC. Translated, it gives CASSLQGVGQFF. Using reference TRBV5-1 and TRBJ2-1 for the parts outside the CDR3, the full variable domain is KAGVTQTPRYLIKTRGQQVTLSCSPISGHRSVSWYQQTPGQGLQFLFEYFSETQRNKGNFPGRFSGRQFSNSRSEMNVSTLELGDSALYLCASSLQGVGQFFGPGTRLTVL.

This clonotype was observed a few times. The germline gene is not matched at one end of the junction; a read error may be the cause. This chain connects TRBV6-2 or TRBV6-3 to TRBJ2-7; no clear D gene. In germline, CDR1 is MNHEY, CDR2 SVGEGT. The CDR3 is 11 amino acids. This CDR3 reads CASGYGVSLYF. CDR3 DNA sequence: TGTGCCAGCGGTTACGGAGTTTCCCTCTACTTC.

This clonotype was seen more than once but under ten times. The CDR3: CASSDQSGQETQYF. CDR3 nucleotide sequence: TGTGCCAGCAGCGACCAGAGCGGGCAAGAGACCCAGTACTTC. The chain uses TRBV3-1 and TRBJ2-5, with TRBD2 as a possible D gene (6 bases). This CDR3 is built from 14 residues. Between the trimmed V and J ends, which lost 5 bases and 2 bases, there was a span of 12 bases. Germline loops: CDR1 LGHDT, CDR2 YNNKEL (reference sequence).

This clonotype was counted between two and nine times. The chain is built from TRBV4-1 and TRBJ2-1; D is uncertain. Looked up from germline, CDR1 is MGHRA and CDR2 is YSYEKL. The ends were cut back, 4 bases at V and 9 bases at J, with 13 bases in the middle. CDR3 length: 13 residues. CDR3 sequence (DNA): TGCGCCAGCAGCCTCCCAGCCGCCACTGAGCAGTTCTTC. The encoded protein is CASSLPAATEQFF.

V and J are TRBV11-2 and TRBJ2-6, with unresolved D. Germline V gene lookup returns CDR1 SGHAT and CDR2 FQNNGV. The CDR3 covers 12 residues. Trimming took 10 bases from V and 4 from J, leaving 8 bases between them. CDR3 DNA: TGTGCCAACGCCCCCGGGGCCAACGTCCTGACTTTC. Translation: CANAPGANVLTF.

The J gene is TRBJ2-1, the V gene TRBV7-9; TRBD2 matches 7 bases. V shed 1 base, J shed 7 bases, and the junction held 13 bases outside the gene matches. The germline V gene has CDR1 SEHNR and CDR2 FQNEAQ (reference sequence). The CDR3 consists of 17 residues. The CDR3 coding sequence is TGTGCCAGCAGCTTAGGGTTCGGGAGGAAATTGGGGAATGAGCAGTTCTTC. Encoded protein: CASSLGFGRKLGNEQFF. The full variable domain, completed using reference TRBV7-9 and TRBJ2-1, is DTGVSQNPRHKITKRGQNVTFRCDPISEHNRLYWYRQTLGQGPEFLTYFQNEAQLEKSRLLSDRFSAERPKGSFSTLEIQRTEQGDSAMYLCASSLGFGRKLGNEQFFGPGTRLTVL.

This clonotype occurred a few times. This chain uses TRBV4-1 with TRBJ1-1; D gene unclear. The ends were cut back, 4 bases at V and 1 base at J, with 13 bases in the middle. The CDR3 has 15 amino acids. CDR1 and CDR2 from the germline V gene are MGHRA and YSYEKL. The CDR3 here is CASSLAAVANTEAFF. The CDR3 DNA reads as TGCGCCAGCAGCCTGGCGGCGGTGGCGAACACTGAAGCTTTCTTT.

The J gene is TRBJ1-4, the V gene TRBV7-9; weak D call: TRBD1 (5 bases). The CDR3 has 12 amino acids. Germline-derived CDR1 and CDR2 are SEHNR and FQNEAQ (reference sequence). Trimming stripped 8 bases from V and 8 bases from J, with 12 bases between. The CDR3 is CASAFGGEKLFF. CDR3 bases: TGTGCCAGCGCCTTCGGGGGAGAAAAACTGTTTTTT.

This clonotype has just one count. This chain links TRBV2 with TRBJ2-3; TRBD1 aligns across 7 bases. From germline, CDR1 is SNHLY and CDR2 FYNNEI. The CDR3 runs to 14 residues. J lost 2 bases, V lost 7 bases, and 6 bases had no gene match. The DNA for the CDR3 is TGTGCCAGCACCGACAGGGTAGCCACAGATACGCAGTATTTT. This translates into CASTDRVATDTQYF.

In this sample, this clonotype turned up a few times. This chain joins TRBV28 and TRBJ1-4; no firm D call. The V gene's germline CDR1 is MDHEN and CDR2 SYDVKM. Trimming removed 2 bases from V and 0 bases from J, with 10 bases in between. The CDR3 loop spans 16 amino acids. This CDR3 is CASSLRGSATNEKLFF. The CDR3, as DNA: TGTGCCAGCAGTTTACGTGGTAGTGCAACTAATGAAAAACTGTTTTTT.

The V and J genes are TRBV4-1 and TRBJ2-2, with D possibly TRBD1 on 5 matching bases. This CDR3 has 19 residues. Trimming removed 1 base at V and 4 bases at J, with 22 bases between. Germline V gene lookup returns CDR1 MGHRA and CDR2 YSYEKL. CDR3 protein: CASSQGIYQGLKGTGELFF. DNA for the CDR3: TGCGCCAGCAGCCAAGGAATTTATCAGGGCCTTAAGGGCACCGGGGAGCTGTTTTTT.

This clonotype came up a few times. The chain uses TRBV5-1 and TRBJ2-7, with D uncertain. The CDR3 runs to 14 residues. Between the trimmed V and J ends, which lost 2 bases and 3 bases, there was a span of 12 bases. The germline gives CDR1 SGHRS, CDR2 YFSETQ. CDR3 in amino acids: CASSLGSTYYEQYF. The CDR3 DNA reads as TGCGCCAGCAGCTTAGGCAGCACCTACTACGAGCAGTACTTC.

The chain links TRBV19 to TRBJ1-4; D gene ambiguous. This CDR3 is 13 amino acids long. Per the germline V gene, CDR1 is LNHDA and CDR2 is SQIVND (reference sequence). Trimming took off 7 bases at V and 5 bases at J, with 11 bases between the two ends. The CDR3 sequence is CASTPSANEKLFF. The DNA for the CDR3 is TGTGCCAGTACCCCATCCGCAAATGAAAAACTGTTTTTT.

This clonotype was counted a few times. V gene TRBV7-8 combines with J gene TRBJ2-1, with D possibly TRBD1 on 5 matching bases. CDR3 size: 17 residues. V lost 5 bases and J 0 bases, leaving 17 bases between the germline ends. Germline V gives CDR1 SGHVS, CDR2 FQNEAQ. CDR3 region: CASSRRYDSSSYNEQFF. In DNA, the CDR3 is TGTGCCAGCAGCCGACGGTACGACAGTAGCTCCTACAATGAGCAGTTCTTC.

This clonotype showed up just a few times. J is TRBJ2-5 and V is TRBV27; weak D call: TRBD2 (5 bases). This CDR3 spans 13 amino acids. CDR1 and CDR2 from the germline V gene are MNHEY and SMNVEV (reference sequence). Trimming stripped 10 bases from V and 3 bases from J, with 15 bases between. The chain's CDR3 is CATRAAEEETQYF. The CDR3 DNA reads as TGTGCCACCCGTGCAGCGGAGGAAGAGACCCAGTACTTC.

About this clonotype: At one of its ends the junction is not consistent with the germline gene, which may arise from a read error. The V gene is TRBV20-1, the J gene TRBJ2-3; 7 bases agree with TRBD1. The CDR3 totals 13 residues. Germline V gene data show CDR1 as DFQATT and CDR2 as SNEGSKA (reference sequence). CDR3 nucleotides: TGCAGTGCGGGGGACAGCCTCCAAGAGACCCAGTACTTT. As protein: CSAGDSLQETQYF.

V usage is TRBV20-1 and J usage is TRBJ1-6, with 7 bases matching TRBD1. Germline trimming cut 5 bases from V and 7 bases from J; bases unmatched to any gene: 11. Germline lookup yields CDR1 DFQATT and CDR2 SNEGSKA (reference sequence). The CDR3 is 15 amino acids. This CDR3 is CSARDGQAYNSPLHF. DNA of the CDR3: TGCAGTGCTCGGGATGGACAGGCGTACAATTCACCCCTCCACTTT.

This clonotype has only a few counts. The J gene is TRBJ1-2, the V gene TRBV2, with 8 positions matching TRBD1. The CDR3 covers 16 residues. Germline assignment: CDR1 SNHLY and CDR2 FYNNEI. The J segment lost 4 bases and the V segment lost 6 bases, leaving 13 bases of the junction unmatched. The CDR3 protein is CASRDAAGGAVYGYTF. For the CDR3, the DNA is TGTGCCAGCAGGGACGCCGCAGGGGGCGCGGTCTATGGCTACACCTTC.

This clonotype was seen more than once but under ten times. The chain combines TRBV28 with TRBJ1-2; TRBD1 is a possible D gene (6 bases). In germline, CDR1 is MDHEN, CDR2 SYDVKM. The CDR3 extends over 14 amino acids. Trimming shortened V by 2 bases and J by 7 bases, and 14 bases separated the two germline ends. The CDR3 reads CASSLRAGVIGYTF. DNA for the CDR3: TGTGCCAGCAGTTTACGGGCAGGGGTAATTGGCTACACCTTC.

This clonotype was found a few times. CDR3 DNA sequence: TGTGCTAGTGGAATTGGACCTACCTACGAGCAGTACTTC. This gives the protein CASGIGPTYEQYF. The rearrangement uses TRBV12-5 and TRBJ2-7; D gene ambiguous. The CDR3 covers 13 residues. The germline V gene encodes CDR1 LGHNT and CDR2 FRNRAP. The V end was cut by 6 bases, the J end by 2 bases, with 11 bases between.

The chain combines TRBV2 with TRBJ2-2; the match to TRBD2 covers 10 bases. Germline V gene lookup returns CDR1 SNHLY and CDR2 FYNNEI. V gave up 7 bases and J gave up 4 bases; unmatched junction bases: 3. The CDR3 totals 14 residues. CDR3 nucleotides: TGTGCCAGCAAAGGGACTAGCGTCACCGGGGAGCTGTTTTTT. Translated: CASKGTSVTGELFF.

The sample holds many counts of this clonotype. The J gene is TRBJ2-1, the V gene TRBV7-2, with D tentatively TRBD1 (5 bases). The CDR3 runs 13 residues. The germline V gene encodes CDR1 SGHTA and CDR2 FQGNSA. V lost 3 bases, J lost 5 bases, and 8 bases lay in between. DNA for the CDR3: TGTGCCAGCAGCTTCCCAGGGAACAATGAGCAGTTCTTC. This encodes CASSFPGNNEQFF. The whole variable domain, filled in from reference TRBV7-2 and TRBJ2-1, reads GAGVSQSPSNKVTEKGKDVELRCDPISGHTALYWYRQSLGQGLEFLIYFQGNSAPDKSGLPSDRFSAERTGGSVSTLTIQRTQQEDSAVYLCASSFPGNNEQFFGPGTRLTVL.